Listed below are T cell receptor beta chains from one sample, sequenced in a study of technical replicates of blood from a handful of donors. The data were produced by immunoSEQ multiplex PCR, yet TCRdb's version contains in-frame clones alone and is incomplete. The data contain more than 65,000 clones, just under 95% of them singletons. Sequenced input: T cells isolated from PBMCs. These receptors were taken from a human donor in good health. CDR3s include the opening cysteine and the closing phenylalanine or tryptophan. A D gene is named only where the DNA matches it firmly. Rows may omit the clone size; those that give it use once, few, many or a size class.

j_call d_call clone_size v_call cdr3_aa cdr3_nt
TRBJ2-1 . . TRBV28 CASSPRTYYNEQFF TGTGCCAGCAGTCCCCGGACTTACTACAATGAGCAGTTCTTC
TRBJ1-1 . . TRBV25-1 CASSAYFDTEAFF TGTGCCAGCAGTGCGTACTTCGACACTGAAGCTTTCTTT
TRBJ2-3 . . TRBV19 CASTLGSPTDTQYF TGTGCCAGTACCCTGGGGAGCCCCACAGATACGCAGTATTTT
TRBJ2-1 TRBD2 . TRBV6-5 CASSRPSGKDNEQFF TGTGCCAGCAGTCGACCTAGCGGGAAGGACAATGAGCAGTTCTTC
TRBJ1-5 . . TRBV5-6 CASSLQESMQPQHF TGTGCCAGCAGTCTACAGGAAAGTATGCAGCCCCAGCATTTT
TRBJ2-3 . once TRBV5-4 CASARRITDTQYF TGTGCCAGCGCTAGGCGGATCACAGATACGCAGTATTTT
TRBJ2-7 . . TRBV7-2 CASSFTIQYEQYF TGTGCCAGCAGTTTTACGATTCAGTACGAGCAGTACTTC
TRBJ1-2 TRBD1 . TRBV2 CASNQDRGDYGYTF TGTGCCAGCAACCAGGACAGGGGCGATTATGGCTACACCTTC
TRBJ2-2 . . TRBV30 CAWKMGLVTGELFF TGTGCCTGGAAAATGGGCCTTGTCACCGGGGAGCTGTTTTTT
TRBJ2-7 TRBD1 . TRBV29-1 CSVEEQGVTSYEQYF TGCAGCGTTGAAGAACAGGGGGTGACATCCTACGAGCAGTACTTC
TRBJ2-3 TRBD2 . TRBV28 CASSLPGLAGGPADTQYF TGTGCCAGCAGTCTCCCGGGACTAGCGGGAGGCCCTGCGGATACGCAGTATTTT
TRBJ2-7 . . TRBV6-1 CASSEYLGAELSAEQYF TGTGCCAGCAGTGAATATCTTGGGGCCGAATTATCCGCCGAGCAGTACTTC
TRBJ2-1 TRBD2 once TRBV6-6 CASSLYGGAGVGEQFF TGTGCCAGCAGTCTCTACGGGGGAGCGGGAGTAGGGGAGCAGTTCTTC
TRBJ1-1 . few TRBV5-1 CASSLGVNTEAFF TGCGCCAGCAGCCTGGGAGTGAACACTGAAGCTTTCTTT
TRBJ2-7 TRBD1 . TRBV5-1 CASSQGTGEEQYF TGCGCCAGCAGCCAGGGGACAGGGGAAGAGCAGTACTTC
TRBJ2-7 . . TRBV5-8 CASSFVQGSEQYF TGTGCCAGCAGCTTTGTACAGGGCTCCGAGCAGTACTTC
TRBJ2-7 TRBD2 . TRBV9 CASSVGGTSGRYEQYF TGTGCCAGCAGCGTAGGGGGAACTAGCGGGCGCTACGAGCAGTACTTC
TRBJ2-7 TRBD1 . TRBV6-6 CASRRTPRTGDEQYF TGTGCCAGCAGACGAACCCCCCGGACAGGAGACGAGCAGTACTTC
TRBJ2-7 . . TRBV19 CASSPSAGRVSYEQYF TGTGCCAGTAGCCCATCCGCAGGGCGAGTCTCCTACGAGCAGTACTTC
TRBJ1-4 TRBD1 . TRBV11-2 CASSLGGQGGEKLFF TGTGCCAGCAGCTTAGGGGGACAGGGTGGTGAAAAACTGTTTTTT
TRBJ1-5 TRBD1 . TRBV10-3 CAISESDRASNQPQHF TGTGCCATCAGTGAGTCGGACAGGGCTAGCAATCAGCCCCAGCATTTT
TRBJ1-2 . . TRBV6-5 CASSYSGGYGYTF TGTGCCAGCAGTTACTCGGGGGGCTATGGCTACACCTTC
TRBJ2-3 . . TRBV7-9 CASSLPGASTDTQYF TGTGCCAGCAGCTTACCAGGCGCTAGCACAGATACGCAGTATTTT
TRBJ2-7 . . TRBV5-4 CASSLELAASYEQYF TGTGCCAGCAGCTTGGAACTAGCCGCCTCCTACGAGCAGTACTTC
TRBJ2-2 TRBD2 . TRBV9 CASSGGASGNTGELFF TGTGCCAGCAGCGGAGGGGCTAGCGGGAACACCGGGGAGCTGTTTTTT
TRBJ1-1 . . TRBV6-1 CASSLNSEAFF TGTGCCAGCAGCCTCAACAGTGAAGCTTTCTTT
TRBJ2-4 TRBD1 . TRBV18 CASSLGRKTGGNIQYF TGTGCCAGCTCACTCGGACGTAAGACAGGGGGCAACATTCAGTACTTC